The subject of this entry is one T cell receptor beta chain. Here immunoSEQ multiplex PCR was the method, and the copy in TCRdb shows in-frame clones only, minus some. This sample carries 280,000 or so clones, roughly 90% of them seen once, and the ten largest clones take about 1.7%. Participants, roughly 18 to 89 years old, spanned around 26 US areas. The CDR3 runs to 16 residues. Trimming cost V 7 bases and J 2 bases; bases outside gene matches: 11. The germline CDR1 and CDR2 sequences are LGHDT and YNNKEL (reference sequence). The data belong to a study of blood T cell repertoires in COVID-19. Overall study context: Samples representing acute and convalescent COVID-19 were sourced from the United States, Italy and Spain.

Sequenced: PBMCs or T cells enriched from blood (not recorded which). The source is a young woman with acute COVID-19. The chain couples TRBV3-1 (or the pseudogene TRBV3-2) to TRBJ2-5; 9 bases line up with TRBD1. In DNA form, the CDR3 reads TGTGCCAGCACCTTAGTTGGGACAGGGAAACAAGAGACCCAGTACTTC. Translation: CASTLVGTGKQETQYF.